This is a list of T cell receptor beta chains from one sample in a study of human T cells and chemical hapten exposure. One entry per CDR3 protein results from TCRdb running MiXCR on the RACE reads. The sample has roughly 130,000 distinct CDR3 sequences, approximately 10% seen once. Specimen: whole blood, collected in connection with sensitization to the hapten diphenylcyclopropenone (DPC). These receptors all stem from a woman aged 50 to 65 with alopecia areata. Some clones in this sample may be carry-over from other donors' samples. Each CDR3 is given without its conserved first and last residue. Clone sizes are given selectively: once, few, many, or a class where the clone is expanded.

clone size: .; V gene: TRBV11-3; J gene: TRBJ2-1; CDR3 protein: ASSYIAGTEQF
clone size: many; V gene: TRBV12-3/TRBV12-4; J gene: TRBJ2-1; CDR3 protein: ASSFGFNEQF
clone size: .; V gene: TRBV7-2; J gene: TRBJ2-4; CDR3 protein: ASSLVGTENIQY
clone size: .; V gene: TRBV18; J gene: TRBJ1-1; CDR3 protein: ASSPVPGKGTEAF
clone size: .; V gene: TRBV4-1; J gene: TRBJ2-1; CDR3 protein: ASSRVGTGENKAQF
clone size: few; V gene: TRBV27; J gene: TRBJ2-2; CDR3 protein: ASTPDSSTGELF
clone size: many; V gene: TRBV28; J gene: TRBJ2-3; CDR3 protein: ASSYSGLSTDTQY
clone size: few; V gene: TRBV28; J gene: TRBJ1-3; CDR3 protein: ASTELGPLSGNTIY
clone size: .; V gene: TRBV5-1; J gene: TRBJ2-2; CDR3 protein: ASSPGGGTGELF
clone size: few; V gene: TRBV20-1; J gene: TRBJ2-2; CDR3 protein: SATRDGNTGELF
clone size: few; V gene: TRBV28; J gene: TRBJ2-3; CDR3 protein: ASSPLQTSKSADTQY
clone size: few; V gene: TRBV2; J gene: TRBJ2-7; CDR3 protein: ASSEHDRVYEQY
clone size: few; V gene: TRBV4-1; J gene: TRBJ2-3; CDR3 protein: ASSQYAEGRPDTQY
clone size: .; V gene: TRBV2; J gene: TRBJ1-1; CDR3 protein: ASTPPGGEAF
clone size: .; V gene: TRBV5-4; J gene: TRBJ2-3; CDR3 protein: ASTAGSSSTDTQY
clone size: few; V gene: TRBV2; J gene: TRBJ2-7; CDR3 protein: ASSEGEGYEQY
clone size: many; V gene: TRBV29-1; J gene: TRBJ2-3; CDR3 protein: SAGPDITDTQY
clone size: .; V gene: TRBV6-5; J gene: TRBJ1-5; CDR3 protein: ASTATAMGPQPQH
clone size: few; V gene: TRBV9; J gene: TRBJ2-7; CDR3 protein: ASSVELAGEERY